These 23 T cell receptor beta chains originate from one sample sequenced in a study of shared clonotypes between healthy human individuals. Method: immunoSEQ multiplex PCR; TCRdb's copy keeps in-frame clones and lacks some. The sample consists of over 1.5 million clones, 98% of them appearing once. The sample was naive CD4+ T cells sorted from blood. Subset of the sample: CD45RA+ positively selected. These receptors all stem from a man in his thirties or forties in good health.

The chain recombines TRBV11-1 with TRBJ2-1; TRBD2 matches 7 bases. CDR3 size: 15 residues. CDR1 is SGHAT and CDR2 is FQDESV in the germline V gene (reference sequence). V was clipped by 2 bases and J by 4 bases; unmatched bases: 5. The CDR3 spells CASSLSLAEYNEQFF. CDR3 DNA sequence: TGTGCCAGCAGCTTATCTCTAGCGGAATACAATGAGCAGTTCTTC.

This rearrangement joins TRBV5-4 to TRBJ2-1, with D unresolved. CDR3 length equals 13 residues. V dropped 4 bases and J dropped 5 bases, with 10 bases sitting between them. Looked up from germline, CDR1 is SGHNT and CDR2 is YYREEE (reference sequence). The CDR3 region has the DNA TGTGCCAGCAGCCCCCGTCGCCACAATGAGCAGTTCTTC. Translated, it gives CASSPRRHNEQFF.

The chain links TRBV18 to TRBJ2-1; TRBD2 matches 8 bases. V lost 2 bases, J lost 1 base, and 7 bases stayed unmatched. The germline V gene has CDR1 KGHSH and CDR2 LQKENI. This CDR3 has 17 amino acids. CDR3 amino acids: CASSPVLAGLSYNEQFF. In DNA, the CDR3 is TGTGCCAGCTCACCAGTTCTAGCGGGCCTATCCTACAATGAGCAGTTCTTC.

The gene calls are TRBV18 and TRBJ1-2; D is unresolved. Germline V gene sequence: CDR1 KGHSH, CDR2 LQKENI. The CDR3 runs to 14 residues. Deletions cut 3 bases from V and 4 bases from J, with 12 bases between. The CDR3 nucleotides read TGTGCCAGCTCACCCGGAGGAACCTCCTATGGCTACACCTTC. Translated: CASSPGGTSYGYTF.

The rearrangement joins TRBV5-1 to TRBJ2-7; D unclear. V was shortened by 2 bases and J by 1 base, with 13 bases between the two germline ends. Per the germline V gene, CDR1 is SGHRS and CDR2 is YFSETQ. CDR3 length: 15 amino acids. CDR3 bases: TGCGCCAGCAGCTTCGGCGTTCTCCAATCCTACGAGCAGTACTTC. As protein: CASSFGVLQSYEQYF.

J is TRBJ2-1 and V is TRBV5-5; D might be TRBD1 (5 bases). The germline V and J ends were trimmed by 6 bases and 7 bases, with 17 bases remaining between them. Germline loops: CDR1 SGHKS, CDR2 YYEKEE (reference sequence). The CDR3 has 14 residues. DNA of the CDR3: TGTGCCAGCACCCCCAGCCAGGGTTGGAATGAGCAGTTCTTC. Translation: CASTPSQGWNEQFF.

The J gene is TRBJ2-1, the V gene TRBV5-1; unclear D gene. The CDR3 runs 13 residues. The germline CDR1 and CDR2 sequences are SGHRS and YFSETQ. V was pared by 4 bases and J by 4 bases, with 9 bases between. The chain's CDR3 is CASSIPPYNEQFF. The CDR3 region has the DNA TGCGCCAGCAGCATCCCTCCTTACAATGAGCAGTTCTTC.

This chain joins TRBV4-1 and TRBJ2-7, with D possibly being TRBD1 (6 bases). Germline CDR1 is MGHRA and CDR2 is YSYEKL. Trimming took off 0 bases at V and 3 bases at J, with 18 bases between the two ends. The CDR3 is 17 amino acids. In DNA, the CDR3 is TGCGCCAGCAGCCAAGACCCCCTGGCAGGGGTACTCTACGAGCAGTACTTC. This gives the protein CASSQDPLAGVLYEQYF.

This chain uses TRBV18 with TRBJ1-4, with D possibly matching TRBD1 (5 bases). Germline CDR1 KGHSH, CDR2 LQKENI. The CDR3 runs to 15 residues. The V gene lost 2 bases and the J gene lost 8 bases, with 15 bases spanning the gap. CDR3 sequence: CASSPGQGLEEKLFF. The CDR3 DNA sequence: TGTGCCAGCTCACCAGGGCAGGGACTGGAAGAAAAACTGTTTTTT.

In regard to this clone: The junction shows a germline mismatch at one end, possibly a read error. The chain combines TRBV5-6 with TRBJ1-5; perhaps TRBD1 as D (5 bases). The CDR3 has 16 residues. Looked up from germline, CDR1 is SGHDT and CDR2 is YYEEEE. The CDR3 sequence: CASSFGAGGSYQPQHF. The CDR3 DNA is TGTGCCAGCAGCTTCGGGGCGGGGGGTAGCTATCAGCCCCAGCATTTT.

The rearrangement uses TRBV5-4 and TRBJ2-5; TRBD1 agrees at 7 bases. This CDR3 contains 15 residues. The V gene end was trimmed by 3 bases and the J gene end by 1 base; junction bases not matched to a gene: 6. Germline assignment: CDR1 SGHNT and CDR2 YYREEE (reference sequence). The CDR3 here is CASSYRDRVQETQYF. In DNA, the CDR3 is TGTGCCAGCAGCTACCGGGACAGAGTCCAAGAGACCCAGTACTTC.

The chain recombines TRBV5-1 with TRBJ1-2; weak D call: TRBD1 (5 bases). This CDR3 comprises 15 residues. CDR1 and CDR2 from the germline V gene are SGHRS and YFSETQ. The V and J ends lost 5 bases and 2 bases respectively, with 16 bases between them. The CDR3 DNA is TGCGCCAGCAGTCCCCGGGGCGTAGGAAACTATGGCTACACCTTC. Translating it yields CASSPRGVGNYGYTF. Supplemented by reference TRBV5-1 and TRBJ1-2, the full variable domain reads KAGVTQTPRYLIKTRGQQVTLSCSPISGHRSVSWYQQTPGQGLQFLFEYFSETQRNKGNFPGRFSGRQFSNSRSEMNVSTLELGDSALYLCASSPRGVGNYGYTFGSGTRLTVV.

The CDR3 nucleotides read TGTGCCAGCAGTCAAGGGGGGGACAGGGTAGTCTACGAGCAGTACTTC. Protein sequence: CASSQGGDRVVYEQYF. The genes are TRBV28 and TRBJ2-7; 9 nucleotides align to TRBD1. After removal of 5 bases from V and 3 bases from J, the junction contained 11 bases not matched to a gene. This CDR3 comprises 16 residues. Germline lookup yields CDR1 MDHEN and CDR2 SYDVKM.

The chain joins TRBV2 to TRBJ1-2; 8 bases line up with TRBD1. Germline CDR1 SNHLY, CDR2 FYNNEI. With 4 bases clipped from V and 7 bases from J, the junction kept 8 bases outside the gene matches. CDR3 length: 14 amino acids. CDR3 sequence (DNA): TGTGCCAGCAGTGGGGACAGGAGTTTGGTTGGCTACACCTTC. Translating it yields CASSGDRSLVGYTF.

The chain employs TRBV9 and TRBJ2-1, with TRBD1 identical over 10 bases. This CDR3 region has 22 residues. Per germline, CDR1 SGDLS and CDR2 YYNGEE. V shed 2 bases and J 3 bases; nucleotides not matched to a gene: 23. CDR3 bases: TGTGCCAGCAGCGTCTCGACAGGGGGCGCTGGGATCCCTAGCGGGCTCTACAATGAGCAGTTCTTC. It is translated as CASSVSTGGAGIPSGLYNEQFF.

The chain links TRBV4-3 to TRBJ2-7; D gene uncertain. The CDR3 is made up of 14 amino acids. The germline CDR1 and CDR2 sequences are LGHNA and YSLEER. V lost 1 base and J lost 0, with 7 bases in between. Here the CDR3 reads CASSQVIGSYEQYF. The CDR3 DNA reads TGCGCCAGCAGCCAAGTTATCGGCTCCTACGAGCAGTACTTC.

CDR3 sequence reads: CASSYEAGTNWYEQFF. The DNA of the CDR3 is TGTGCCAGCAGTTACGAGGCCGGGACTAATTGGTATGAGCAGTTCTTC. The chain carries TRBV6-5 and TRBJ2-1; 7 bases align to TRBD2. The CDR3 is 16 residues long. The J segment lost 8 bases and the V segment lost 2 bases, leaving 12 bases of the junction unmatched. Germline V gene lookup returns CDR1 MNHEY and CDR2 SVGAGI.

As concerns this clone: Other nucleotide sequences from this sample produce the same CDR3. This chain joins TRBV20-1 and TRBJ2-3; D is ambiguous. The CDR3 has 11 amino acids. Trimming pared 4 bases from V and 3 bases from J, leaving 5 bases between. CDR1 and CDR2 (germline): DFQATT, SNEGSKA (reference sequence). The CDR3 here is CSAISTDTQYF. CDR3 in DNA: TGCAGTGCTATTAGTACAGATACGCAGTATTTT.

The CDR3 nucleotides are TGTGCCAGTAGTATGTACAGGGGAAGCGGCAATCAGCCCCAGCATTTT. Translation: CASSMYRGSGNQPQHF. This rearrangement joins TRBV19 to TRBJ1-5; 7 nucleotides agree with TRBD1. The germline CDR1 and CDR2 sequences are LNHDA and SQIVND (reference sequence). V was pared by 3 bases and J by 2 bases, with 7 bases of the junction left unmatched. The CDR3 totals 16 residues.

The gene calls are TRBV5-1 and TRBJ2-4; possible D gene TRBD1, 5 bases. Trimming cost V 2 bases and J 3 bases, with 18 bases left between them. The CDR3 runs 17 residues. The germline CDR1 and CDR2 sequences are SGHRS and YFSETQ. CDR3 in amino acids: CASSFPAGKMGKNIQYF. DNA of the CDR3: TGCGCCAGCAGCTTCCCGGCAGGGAAGATGGGCAAAAACATTCAGTACTTC.

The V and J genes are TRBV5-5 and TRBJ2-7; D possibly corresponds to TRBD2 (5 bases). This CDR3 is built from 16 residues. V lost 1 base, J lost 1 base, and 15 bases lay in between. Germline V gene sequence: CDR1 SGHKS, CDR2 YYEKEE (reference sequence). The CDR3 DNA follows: TGTGCCAGCAGCTTGCGGGCTAGCCCATCATCCTACGAGCAGTACTTC. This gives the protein CASSLRASPSSYEQYF.

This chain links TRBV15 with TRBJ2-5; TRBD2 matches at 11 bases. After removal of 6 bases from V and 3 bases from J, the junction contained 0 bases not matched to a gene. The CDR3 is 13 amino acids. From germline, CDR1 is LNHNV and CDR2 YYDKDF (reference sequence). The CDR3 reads CATRLAGEETQYF. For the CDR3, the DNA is TGTGCCACCAGACTAGCGGGAGAAGAGACCCAGTACTTC. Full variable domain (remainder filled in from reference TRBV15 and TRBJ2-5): DAMVIQNPRYQVTQFGKPVTLSCSQTLNHNVMYWYQQKSSQAPKLLFHYYDKDFNNEADTPDNFQSRRPNTSFCFLDIRSPGLGDTAMYLCATRLAGEETQYFGPGTRLLVL.

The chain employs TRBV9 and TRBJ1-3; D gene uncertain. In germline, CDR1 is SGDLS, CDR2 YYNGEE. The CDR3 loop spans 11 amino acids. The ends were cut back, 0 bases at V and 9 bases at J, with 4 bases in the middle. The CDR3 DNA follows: TGTGCCAGCAGCGTAGGTGGCACCATATATTTT. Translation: CASSVGGTIYF.